Following are 23 T cell receptor beta chains from one sample sequenced in a study of early T cells in non-severe SARS-CoV-2 infection. TCRdb used MiXCR to reprocess the 5' RACE reads, holding one entry per CDR3 protein. The sample holds 90,000 to 120,000 distinct CDR3 sequences, around 10% seen once. Sequencing input: whole blood. These receptors were taken from an adult who was a healthcare worker with PCR-confirmed SARS-CoV-2 infection or an uninfected control (not recorded which).

There are a few counts of this clonotype. The chain employs TRBV7-8 and TRBJ2-7; D assignment may be TRBD1 or TRBD2 (5 bases each). V shed 2 bases and J shed 2 bases, with 10 bases lying between them. Germline CDR1 reads SGHVS; CDR2 reads FQNEAQ. The CDR3 is 14 amino acids. The CDR3 protein is CASSLLGETYEQYF. CDR3 DNA: TGTGCCAGCAGCTTACTGGGGGAGACCTACGAGCAGTACTTC.

This clonotype has a handful of counts. J is TRBJ1-5 and V is TRBV7-2; no clear D. V lost 2 bases and J 7 bases, leaving 12 bases between the germline ends. The CDR3 consists of 14 residues. Germline V gives CDR1 SGHTA, CDR2 FQGNSA. The CDR3 loop reads CASSLNGPGQPQHF. For the CDR3, the DNA is TGTGCCAGCAGCTTAAATGGGCCGGGCCAGCCCCAGCATTTT. The full variable domain, its missing parts supplied by reference TRBV7-2 and TRBJ1-5, is GAGVSQSPSNKVTEKGKDVELRCDPISGHTALYWYRQSLGQGLEFLIYFQGNSAPDKSGLPSDRFSAERTGGSVSTLTIQRTQQEDSAVYLCASSLNGPGQPQHFGDGTRLSIL.

This chain's CDR3 is CASSEVPGYGYTF. The CDR3 DNA sequence: TGTGCCAGCAGTGAAGTACCAGGTTATGGCTACACCTTC. The J gene is TRBJ1-2, the V gene TRBV2; D is unresolved. Trimming cost V 1 base and J 5 bases, with 8 bases left between them. Germline V gene sequence: CDR1 SNHLY, CDR2 FYNNEI. CDR3 length: 13 amino acids.

This clonotype was counted at least ten times. V usage is TRBV7-8 and J usage is TRBJ1-1; maybe TRBD1 (5 bases). Germline CDR1 and CDR2: SGHVS and FQNEAQ. V gave up 1 base and J gave up 1 base, with 10 bases separating them. This CDR3 spans 15 amino acids. Here the CDR3 reads CASSLDGGWNTEAFF. DNA of the CDR3: TGTGCCAGCAGCTTAGATGGGGGTTGGAACACTGAAGCTTTCTTT.

This clonotype came up many times. No DNA is shown, since the ends of the CDR3 on it are uncertain; the CDR3 is the one TCRdb lists. The chain uses TRBV7-6 and TRBJ1-2; TRBD1, the table's D call, lacks a check against the DNA. The CDR3 totals 13 residues, both ends included. The V gene's germline CDR1 is SGHVS and CDR2 FNYEAQ. The CDR3 loop reads CASSLTVGAGTVF.

Note on this clonotype: A single base separates this from a much larger clone, so it may be a read error. The chain recombines TRBV7-6 with TRBJ2-1; TRBD2 aligns across 12 bases. V dropped 1 base and J dropped 10; count of bases not matched to a gene: 8. In germline, CDR1 is SGHVS, CDR2 FNYEAQ. The CDR3 consists of 16 residues. The DNA of the CDR3 is TGTGCCAGCAGCTTAGAGGCTAGCGGGAGGGCCAGGGAGCAGTTCTTC. As protein: CASSLEASGRAREQFF.

In this sample, this clonotype turned up a few times. The genes are TRBV11-2 and TRBJ2-1, with 8 bases that match TRBD2. Germline values: CDR1 SGHAT, CDR2 FQNNGV. V trimming: 1 base; J trimming: 4 bases; junction bases outside the gene matches: 6. The CDR3 totals 16 residues. DNA of the CDR3: TGTGCCAGCAGCTTAGCTCCTAGCGGGTCATACAATGAGCAGTTCTTC. Protein product: CASSLAPSGSYNEQFF.

This clonotype was seen many times. V is TRBV3-1 and J is TRBJ1-6; D not resolved. V lost 4 bases, J lost 12 bases, and 10 bases lay in between. There are 12 residues in the CDR3. From germline, CDR1 is LGHDT and CDR2 YNNKEL (reference sequence). Here the CDR3 DNA reads TGTGCCAGCAGCCGTCAGGCAATACCCCTCCACTTT. This codes for CASSRQAIPLHF.

This clonotype was detected only a few times. The gene calls are TRBV29-1 and TRBJ2-4, with a weak D call TRBD1 (5 bases). V dropped 7 bases and J dropped 0 bases, with 7 bases sitting between them. The CDR3 sequence is 12 residues long. The germline CDR1 and CDR2 sequences are SQVTM and ANQGSEA. CDR3 region: CSGGQAKNIQYF. The CDR3 coding sequence is TGCAGCGGCGGACAAGCCAAAAACATTCAGTACTTC.

J is TRBJ1-5 and V is TRBV12-3 or TRBV12-4; TRBD1 aligns across 9 bases. J was trimmed by 3 bases and V by 1 base; bases with no gene match: 7. This CDR3 has 17 amino acids. The CDR3 DNA follows: TGTGCCAGCAGTTTAGAGGTAGGGGACAGGGTCAATCAGCCCCAGCATTTT. It translates to CASSLEVGDRVNQPQHF.

This clonotype was recorded at least ten times. This chain links TRBV28 with TRBJ1-5; 7 bases align to TRBD1. This CDR3 has 15 residues. V shed 8 bases, J shed 3 bases, and the junction held 10 bases outside the gene matches. Germline CDR1 reads MDHEN; CDR2 reads SYDVKM. The CDR3 protein is CASRGTAAFNQPQHF. The DNA of the CDR3 is TGTGCCAGCCGAGGGACAGCAGCTTTCAATCAGCCCCAGCATTTT.

The genes are TRBV9 and TRBJ2-7, with 7 bases lining up with TRBD1. The CDR3 is 15 residues long. Germline CDR1 SGDLS, CDR2 YYNGEE. The J segment lost 4 bases and the V segment lost 0 bases, leaving 7 bases of the junction unmatched. The CDR3 DNA sequence: TGTGCCAGCAGCGTAGCTACAGGGGCCCCATACGAGCAGTACTTC. It codes for CASSVATGAPYEQYF.

V gene TRBV5-1 combines with J gene TRBJ1-1, with 7 bases aligning to TRBD1. Germline values: CDR1 SGHRS, CDR2 YFSETQ. CDR3 size: 14 residues. The junction had 6 bases not matched to a gene; V was cut back by 3 bases and J by 4 bases. This CDR3 is CASSYETGITEAFF. The CDR3 DNA reads TGCGCCAGCAGCTACGAGACAGGGATCACTGAAGCTTTCTTT.

This sequence joins TRBV7-3 and TRBJ2-3, with 9 bases fitting TRBD2. This CDR3 has 16 amino acids. Losses at the gene ends were 2 bases for V and 1 base for J; bases not matched to a gene: 4. The germline V gene encodes CDR1 SGHTA and CDR2 FQGTGA. The CDR3 loop reads CASSLGASGGTDTQYF. CDR3 sequence (DNA): TGTGCCAGCAGCTTAGGTGCTAGCGGGGGCACAGATACGCAGTATTTT.

The rearrangement joins TRBV9 to TRBJ2-7; unclear D gene. The CDR3 extends over 13 amino acids. V was shortened by 0 bases and J by 7 bases, with 11 bases between the two germline ends. The germline gives CDR1 SGDLS, CDR2 YYNGEE. CDR3 sequence: CASSVDRTGEQYF. CDR3 in DNA: TGTGCCAGCAGCGTAGACCGGACGGGTGAGCAGTACTTC.

This rearrangement joins TRBV5-4 to TRBJ2-6; 8 positions agree with TRBD1. Trimming at V came to 5 bases and at J to 4 bases, leaving 8 bases not matched to a gene. Germline V gene data show CDR1 as SGHNT and CDR2 as YYREEE (reference sequence). The CDR3 covers 16 residues. The CDR3 reads CASSLPGGIGANVLTF. As DNA, the CDR3 is TGTGCCAGCAGTCTCCCAGGGGGCATCGGGGCCAACGTCCTGACTTTC.

CDR3: CSASLDGSSYNEQFF. The CDR3 DNA follows: TGCAGTGCTTCACTGGACGGAAGCTCCTACAATGAGCAGTTCTTC. The chain is built from TRBV20-1 and TRBJ2-1; D is uncertain. Deletions cut 5 bases from V and 0 bases from J, with 14 bases between. The germline V gene has CDR1 DFQATT and CDR2 SNEGSKA (reference sequence). CDR3 length: 15 residues.

The V gene is TRBV9, the J gene TRBJ1-5, with 7 bases matching TRBD1. J lost 5 bases, V lost 2 bases, and 13 bases had no gene match. CDR1 SGDLS and CDR2 YYNGEE come from the germline V gene. CDR3 size: 17 residues. The CDR3 loop is CASSVPRTGPGDQPQHF. The CDR3 DNA follows: TGTGCCAGCAGCGTCCCGCGGACAGGCCCCGGGGATCAGCCCCAGCATTTT.

This clonotype was found many times. The chain couples TRBV20-1 to TRBJ1-1; D is unresolved. Deletions cut 3 bases from V and 1 base from J, with 12 bases between. Germline V gene lookup returns CDR1 DFQATT and CDR2 SNEGSKA (reference sequence). The CDR3 sequence is 14 residues long. CDR3 sequence (DNA): TGCAGTGCTAGGCAGCCAGAAAAGAACACTGAAGCTTTCTTT. It encodes CSARQPEKNTEAFF.

The chain carries TRBV20-1 and TRBJ1-1, with D perhaps matching TRBD1 (5 bases). From germline, CDR1 is DFQATT and CDR2 SNEGSKA (reference sequence). There are 14 residues in the CDR3. CDR3 region: CSPGTGRGSTEAFF. CDR3 nucleotide sequence: TGCAGCCCGGGAACGGGACGCGGGAGCACTGAAGCTTTCTTT.

The V gene is TRBV9, the J gene TRBJ2-7; 8 nucleotides align to TRBD1. This CDR3 contains 14 residues. Germline loops: CDR1 SGDLS, CDR2 YYNGEE. Trimming removed 2 bases from V and 2 bases from J; junction bases left unmatched: 3. The CDR3 protein is CASSVGQGPYEQYF. DNA for the CDR3: TGTGCCAGCAGCGTCGGACAGGGCCCCTACGAGCAGTACTTC.

This clonotype was recorded a few times. The chain couples TRBV5-1 to TRBJ2-1; TRBD2 matches 8 bases. The germline V gene has CDR1 SGHRS and CDR2 YFSETQ. V gave up 4 bases and J gave up 10 bases; unmatched junction bases: 13. The CDR3 is 15 amino acids. CDR3 residues: CASSPSGPPGGEQFF. DNA for the CDR3: TGCGCCAGCAGCCCCTCGGGACCCCCGGGAGGGGAGCAGTTCTTC.

This clonotype was seen a handful of times. The V and J genes are TRBV28 and TRBJ2-6; D is ambiguous. The CDR3 is 14 residues long. Germline CDR1 and CDR2: MDHEN and SYDVKM. Between the trimmed V and J ends, which lost 3 bases and 0 bases, there was a span of 3 bases. The CDR3 spells CASSLISGANVLTF. Here the CDR3 DNA reads TGTGCCAGCAGTTTGATCTCTGGGGCCAACGTCCTGACTTTC.